This entry lists 30 T cell receptor beta chains sequenced from one sample in a study of blood T cells in healthy people across ages. The second PCR ran roughly 6 to 11 cycles with a sample-barcoded 5' primer and J-beta primers. TCRdb passed the 5' RACE reads through MiXCR, listing each CDR3 protein once. The data contain approximately 1.5 million distinct CDR3 sequences, about 35% of them singletons. The sample consisted of blood. Receptors were obtained from a woman aged 25 to 39 in good health.

The CDR3 DNA reads TGTGCCAGCAGCACAGACAGGGCGGGATTCAATGAGCAGTTCTTC. It encodes CASSTDRAGFNEQFF. V usage is TRBV6-4 and J usage is TRBJ2-1, with D possibly TRBD1 on 7 matching bases. Germline V gene lookup returns CDR1 MRHNA and CDR2 SNTAGT. There are 15 residues in the CDR3. V lost 6 bases and J lost 6, with 18 bases in between.

This clonotype occurred many times. This chain uses TRBV29-1 with TRBJ1-2, with a possible D match to TRBD1 (6 bases). Trimming stripped 3 bases from V and 7 bases from J, with 15 bases between. Germline V CDR1 and CDR2: SQVTM, ANQGSEA. This CDR3 is 13 amino acids long. CDR3 in amino acids: CSVDQTGVGGYTF. The CDR3 nucleotides read TGCAGCGTTGATCAGACAGGTGTGGGTGGCTACACCTTC.

The chain uses TRBV9 and TRBJ2-5; a possible D gene is TRBD1 (5 bases). CDR3 length: 14 residues. The germline V and J ends were trimmed by 0 bases and 3 bases, with 9 bases remaining between them. Germline V lookup: CDR1 SGDLS, CDR2 YYNGEE. The chain's CDR3 is CASSVAGREETQYF. DNA for the CDR3: TGTGCCAGCAGCGTAGCGGGCAGGGAAGAGACCCAGTACTTC. Combining the CDR3 with reference TRBV9 and TRBJ2-5 gives the whole variable domain DSGVTQTPKHLITATGQRVTLRCSPRSGDLSVYWYQQSLDQGLQFLIQYYNGEERAKGNILERFSAQQFPDLHSELNLSSLELGDSALYFCASSVAGREETQYFGPGTRLLVL.

This chain links TRBV5-1 with TRBJ1-1; perhaps TRBD1 as D (5 bases). The CDR3 runs 14 residues. In germline, CDR1 is SGHRS, CDR2 YFSETQ. V shed 0 bases and J shed 5 bases, with 11 bases lying between them. In nucleotides, the CDR3 is TGCGCCAGCAGCTTGGCCCCAGGGAAGACTGAAGCTTTCTTT. It is translated as CASSLAPGKTEAFF.

V and J are TRBV6-2 or TRBV6-3 and TRBJ2-7; 13 positions agree with TRBD2. With V trimmed by 0 bases and J by 2 bases, 4 bases remained unmatched. The CDR3 extends over 17 amino acids. Looked up from germline, CDR1 is MNHEY and CDR2 is SVGEGT. DNA of the CDR3: TGTGCCAGCAGTTACTCTCGACTAGCGGGAGGTACCTACGAGCAGTACTTC. As protein: CASSYSRLAGGTYEQYF.

This chain uses TRBV6-2 or TRBV6-3 with TRBJ2-1; perhaps TRBD2 as D (5 bases). V was trimmed by 7 bases and J by 3 bases, leaving 16 bases between them. CDR3 length: 15 amino acids. Germline CDR1 reads MNHEY; CDR2 reads SVGEGT. DNA of the CDR3: TGTGCCAGCAATCTAGGACTGGAATACTACAATGAGCAGTTCTTC. Translation: CASNLGLEYYNEQFF.

This clonotype has just a few counts. The rearrangement links TRBV12-3 or TRBV12-4 to TRBJ1-2; D is ambiguous. V gave up 6 bases and J gave up 7 bases, with 21 bases separating them. The CDR3 spans 15 residues. The CDR3 region is CASSRTSAVLPGYTF. The CDR3 nucleotides are TGTGCCAGCAGCCGGACTAGCGCCGTCTTGCCTGGCTACACCTTC.

The rearrangement uses TRBV14 and TRBJ2-7, with 9 bases fitting TRBD1. The CDR3 runs to 14 residues. CDR1 and CDR2 (germline): SGHDN, FVKESK. J gave up 6 bases and V 4 bases, and 7 bases lay outside the gene matches. This chain's CDR3 is CASSPYRQGGEQYF. CDR3 bases: TGTGCCAGCAGCCCGTACAGACAGGGGGGCGAGCAGTACTTC.

The rearrangement joins TRBV6-5 to TRBJ2-1; D gene unclear. The CDR3 covers 14 residues. Germline values: CDR1 MNHEY, CDR2 SVGAGI. Trimming removed 0 bases from V and 7 bases from J, with 10 bases in between. CDR3 DNA: TGTGCCAGCAGTTACTCGGACGAGCGTAATGAGCAGTTCTTC. Its translation is CASSYSDERNEQFF.

J is TRBJ1-4 and V is TRBV5-4, with D possibly being TRBD1 (6 bases). The V and J ends lost 6 bases and 2 bases respectively, with 17 bases between them. Germline assignment: CDR1 SGHNT and CDR2 YYREEE (reference sequence). The CDR3 totals 16 residues. CDR3 in amino acids: CASKYSAQGTNEKLFF. DNA for the CDR3: TGTGCCAGCAAGTACTCGGCTCAGGGGACTAATGAAAAACTGTTTTTT.

J is TRBJ2-2 and V is TRBV4-1; TRBD1 is a possible D gene (6 bases). V was cut by 4 bases and J by 8 bases, with 20 bases left in between. The CDR3 loop spans 16 amino acids. The germline CDR1 and CDR2 sequences are MGHRA and YSYEKL. The CDR3 is CASSPIITGIEGELFF. In DNA form, the CDR3 reads TGCGCCAGCAGCCCAATTATTACAGGGATAGAAGGGGAGCTGTTTTTT.

This chain joins TRBV27 and TRBJ2-6; a possible D gene is TRBD1 (6 bases). Germline CDR1 is MNHEY and CDR2 is SMNVEV (reference sequence). The CDR3 spans 17 residues. Trimming took off 8 bases at V and 0 bases at J, with 17 bases between the two ends. This CDR3 reads CASSPRTAFSGANVLTF. The DNA for the CDR3 is TGTGCCAGCTCTCCTCGGACAGCATTCTCTGGGGCCAACGTCCTGACTTTC.

This sequence joins TRBV20-1 and TRBJ2-4; no clear D. V lost 6 bases and J 0 bases, leaving 9 bases between the germline ends. CDR3 length: 13 residues. Germline loops: CDR1 DFQATT, CDR2 SNEGSKA (reference sequence). This chain's CDR3 is CSARTVAKNIQYF. The CDR3 DNA is TGCAGTGCCAGGACCGTAGCCAAAAACATTCAGTACTTC.

The chain has TRBV4-1 and TRBJ2-4; 11 nucleotides agree with TRBD2. The V and J ends lost 0 bases and 1 base, in that order; junction bases with no gene match: 2. Germline values: CDR1 MGHRA, CDR2 YSYEKL. The CDR3 has 17 amino acids. The CDR3 reads CASSQDVAGGAKNIQYF. DNA for the CDR3: TGCGCCAGCAGCCAAGATGTAGCGGGAGGGGCCAAAAACATTCAGTACTTC.

This clonotype was seen a handful of times. This chain links TRBV7-2 with TRBJ2-1; D is perhaps TRBD2 (5 bases). Deletions cut 3 bases from V and 10 bases from J, with 7 bases between. Germline V gene data show CDR1 as SGHTA and CDR2 as FQGNSA. This CDR3 spans 11 amino acids. The DNA of the CDR3 is TGTGCCAGCAGCTTCGGGGTCGAGCAGTTCTTC. Protein sequence: CASSFGVEQFF.

This clonotype was counted only a few times. The CDR3 DNA follows: TGTGCCAGCAGTTCACTCGGACTAGCGGGAGGCGTGGAGTTCTTC. This encodes CASSSLGLAGGVEFF. The chain has TRBV7-2 and TRBJ2-1, with 14 bases matching TRBD2. The length of the CDR3 is 15 residues. The junction had 12 bases not matched to a gene; V was cut back by 6 bases and J by 14 bases. The V gene's germline CDR1 is SGHTA and CDR2 FQGNSA. The full variable domain, completed using reference TRBV7-2 and TRBJ2-1, is GAGVSQSPSNKVTEKGKDVELRCDPISGHTALYWYRQSLGQGLEFLIYFQGNSAPDKSGLPSDRFSAERTGGSVSTLTIQRTQQEDSAVYLCASSSLGLAGGVEFFGPGTRLTVL.

This clonotype showed up many times. The rearrangement links TRBV4-2 to TRBJ1-2, with no clear D. V shed 1 base and J shed 0 bases, with 9 bases lying between them. This CDR3 has 15 residues. The germline V gene encodes CDR1 LGHNA and CDR2 YNFKEQ. The CDR3 DNA sequence: TGTGCCAGCAGCCAAGTCACAGACTCTAACTATGGCTACACCTTC. This codes for CASSQVTDSNYGYTF.

The V gene is TRBV6-1, the J gene TRBJ1-5, with TRBD1 as a possible D gene (5 bases). V was clipped by 7 bases and J by 6 bases, with 13 bases between them. From germline, CDR1 is MNHNS and CDR2 SASEGT. This CDR3 spans 13 amino acids. The CDR3 region is CASMAEGSQPQHF. Written as DNA, the CDR3 is TGTGCCAGCATGGCGGAGGGGAGTCAGCCCCAGCATTTT.

CDR3 amino acids: CASSWGEATWEETQYF. The CDR3 bases are TGTGCCAGCAGTTGGGGGGAGGCAACCTGGGAAGAGACCCAGTACTTC. The chain has TRBV3-1 and TRBJ2-5, with a possible D match to TRBD2 (6 bases). The CDR3 loop spans 16 amino acids. V was cut by 6 bases and J by 3 bases, with 20 bases left in between. Germline V gene lookup returns CDR1 LGHDT and CDR2 YNNKEL (reference sequence).

J is TRBJ2-4 and V is TRBV25-1; 9 bases agree with TRBD2. Germline V CDR1 and CDR2: MGHDK, SYGVNS. The CDR3 extends over 14 amino acids. V gave up 7 bases and J gave up 7 bases; unmatched junction bases: 8. The CDR3 DNA follows: TGTGCCAGCACCCGGAGTAGCGGGAGCAACATTCAGTACTTC. Its protein product is CASTRSSGSNIQYF.

Of note for this clonotype: One end of the junction fails to match germline, which may point to a read error. The chain carries TRBV6-6 and TRBJ2-3; D possibly matches TRBD1 or TRBD2 (5 bases each). Germline CDR1 and CDR2: MNHNY and SVGAGI (reference sequence). The CDR3 contains 15 residues. This CDR3 is CANSLRGLGADTQYF. The CDR3 region has the DNA TGTGCCAACAGTTTACGGGGCCTTGGTGCAGATACGCAGTATTTT.

The chain carries TRBV4-1 and TRBJ2-7, with D tentatively TRBD2 (5 bases). Germline lookup yields CDR1 MGHRA and CDR2 YSYEKL. The CDR3 is 16 residues long. The germline V and J ends were trimmed by 3 bases and 4 bases, with 19 bases remaining between them. The CDR3 DNA reads as TGCGCCAGCAGCCAGGTCCACGGTAGCGCGTCATACGAGCAGTACTTC. Its translation is CASSQVHGSASYEQYF.

This chain links TRBV28 with TRBJ2-3; D possibly uses TRBD1 or TRBD2 (5 bases each). The CDR3 has 18 amino acids. V lost 9 bases and J lost 1, with 26 bases in between. Germline V gene sequence: CDR1 MDHEN, CDR2 SYDVKM. The CDR3 region is CASPRDEGLPDRTDTQYF. CDR3 sequence (DNA): TGTGCCAGTCCCCGGGACGAAGGTCTGCCCGATCGCACAGATACGCAGTATTTT.

This clonotype was seen only a few times. This chain connects TRBV7-7 to TRBJ1-1; the match to TRBD1 covers 7 bases. The length of the CDR3 is 14 residues. CDR1 is SSHAT and CDR2 is FNYEAQ in the germline V gene (reference sequence). The V segment lost 4 bases and the J segment 7 bases; nucleotides outside the gene matches: 9. CDR3 in DNA: TGTGCCAGCAGCTGGCCAGGGGGAAGGGGTGAAGCTTTCTTT. This encodes CASSWPGGRGEAFF.

This clonotype was observed a few times. This rearrangement joins TRBV4-2 to TRBJ2-3; 8 bases fit TRBD2. The CDR3 contains 16 residues. V gave up 1 base and J gave up 2 bases; unmatched junction bases: 5. Germline loops: CDR1 LGHNA, CDR2 YNFKEQ. The CDR3 sequence: CASSQVAGGTTDTQYF. In DNA, the CDR3 is TGTGCCAGCAGCCAAGTTGCGGGGGGCACCACAGATACGCAGTATTTT.

This clonotype was observed a handful of times. The chain links TRBV3-1 to TRBJ2-2; 8 bases are shared with TRBD1. The CDR3 is 16 residues long. Germline V gene lookup returns CDR1 LGHDT and CDR2 YNNKEL (reference sequence). J lost 4 bases, V lost 4 bases, and 8 bases had no gene match. As DNA, the CDR3 is TGTGCCAGCAGCCTCGCCGGGACAGGACCCACCGGGGAGCTGTTTTTT. Its protein is CASSLAGTGPTGELFF.

This clonotype occurred many times. The chain uses TRBV4-1 and TRBJ2-1; 12 bases are a match to TRBD2. V was clipped by 4 bases and J by 4 bases; unmatched bases: 5. The germline gives CDR1 MGHRA, CDR2 YSYEKL. This CDR3 has 16 amino acids. The CDR3 DNA sequence: TGCGCCAGCAGCCGCCGGCTAGCGGGAGGGTACAATGAGCAGTTCTTC. This gives the protein CASSRRLAGGYNEQFF.

Only a few counts were recorded for this clonotype. The chain employs TRBV20-1 and TRBJ2-5, with 8 bases identical to TRBD1. The CDR3 runs 15 residues. CDR1 and CDR2 (germline): DFQATT, SNEGSKA (reference sequence). V dropped 8 bases and J dropped 5; count of bases not matched to a gene: 16. As DNA, the CDR3 is TGCAGTTCATTAAACACCGACAGGGGTCGGGAGACCCAGTACTTC. This gives the protein CSSLNTDRGRETQYF.

The V gene is TRBV6-1, the J gene TRBJ1-2; possible D gene TRBD1, 6 bases. This CDR3 contains 13 residues. Trimming took 3 bases from V and 3 from J, leaving 8 bases between them. Germline assignment: CDR1 MNHNS and CDR2 SASEGT. The CDR3 DNA reads TGTGCCAGCAGTGAGGGGGCGTACTATGGCTACACCTTC. This encodes CASSEGAYYGYTF.

This clonotype was seen a handful of times. The chain has TRBV7-2 and TRBJ2-7; perhaps TRBD2 as D (5 bases). Germline V gene sequence: CDR1 SGHTA, CDR2 FQGNSA. Between the trimmed V and J ends, which lost 1 base and 2 bases, there was a span of 15 bases. The CDR3 covers 16 residues. The DNA for the CDR3 is TGTGCCAGCAGCTTAGGCGGGTTGGGCTTCGCCTACGAGCAGTACTTC. Amino acid sequence: CASSLGGLGFAYEQYF.